A selection of T cell receptor beta chains follows, all from one sample in a study of OX40 agonist ivuxolimab in advanced cancers. Some clones are missing from TCRdb's copy, which holds only in-frame ones; the method was immunoSEQ multiplex PCR. The data hold around 150,000 clones, with 94% observed a single time. The specimen comprised CD4+ or CD8+ T cells sorted from blood, sampled in a trial of the OX40 agonist ivuxolimab. The receptors derive from an adult with an advanced solid tumor such as melanoma, head and neck, liver or kidney cancer. Each CDR3 is given with its conserved first and last residue. D genes are given only for firm matches. The size of a clone is reported for some rows only, either as once, few or many, or as a class for expanded clones.

>TRBJ1-5|-|TRBV2|TRBD1
TGTGCCAGCAGTGAGAGGGGGCTAGGCAATCAGCCCCAGCATTTT
CASSERGLGNQPQHF
>TRBJ1-2|-|TRBV6-5|-
TGTGCCAGCACCGAAAACCAGGGGCTCGATGGCTACACCTTC
CASTENQGLDGYTF
>TRBJ1-1|few|TRBV7-9|-
TGTGCCAGCAGCTTAGCGCCAGGGGAGACTGAAGCTTTCTTT
CASSLAPGETEAFF
>TRBJ2-1|-|TRBV7-6|-
TGTGCCAGCAGCCTCGAGAGGTACGGACTCGTGCCTGAGCAGTTCTTC
CASSLERYGLVPEQFF
>TRBJ1-6|-|TRBV7-8|-
TGTGCCAGCAGCTTAGAGGGTGGTCTTTCACCCCTCCACTTT
CASSLEGGLSPLHF
>TRBJ2-1|once|TRBV4-3|-
TGCGCCAGCAGCCAAGACCGAGGGGTCAGGGAGCAGTTCTTC
CASSQDRGVREQFF
>TRBJ2-2|once|TRBV6-5|TRBD1
TGTGCCAGCAGTTACGGACAGGGATCGACCGGGGAGCTGTTTTTT
CASSYGQGSTGELFF
>TRBJ1-3|-|TRBV28|-
TGTGCCAGCGGTTGGGGAAACACCATATATTTT
CASGWGNTIYF
>TRBJ1-5|-|TRBV5-6|TRBD1
TGTGCCAGCAGCCAGACAGGGGGGGACCAGCCCCAGCATTTT
CASSQTGGDQPQHF
>TRBJ2-7|-|TRBV13|-
TGTGCCAGCAGCTTAGGCCGGCTTCACATAGCGCCTCCCGAGCAGTACTTC
CASSLGRLHIAPPEQYF
>TRBJ2-7|-|TRBV2|-
TGTGCCAGCAGTCAGGACAGTCTGAACGAGCAGTACTTC
CASSQDSLNEQYF
>TRBJ1-2|once|TRBV19|TRBD1
TGTGCCAGTAGTCGGGACAGCGTCTTCTATGGCTACACCTTC
CASSRDSVFYGYTF
>TRBJ2-2|-|TRBV29-1|-
TGCAGCGTTGGCCACAGGGTCGCGAACACCGGGGAGCTGTTTTTT
CSVGHRVANTGELFF
>TRBJ2-7|-|TRBV5-4|-
TGTGCCAGCAGCCTTGGGGCTAGTCCGATCGAGCAGTACTTC
CASSLGASPIEQYF
>TRBJ2-3|-|TRBV9|TRBD2
TGTGCCAGCAGCGTAGCCCTACCGACTAGCGGGGGGGTAGGTACGCAGTATTTT
CASSVALPTSGGVGTQYF
>TRBJ1-1|-|TRBV28|-
TGTGCCAGCACCCCCCCAGGAGGATCTGAAGCTTTCTTT
CASTPPGGSEAFF
>TRBJ2-7|few|TRBV19|-
TGTGCCAGCAGGGGGGCGTCGTCCTACGAGCAGTACTTC
CASRGASSYEQYF
>TRBJ2-7|-|TRBV6-5|TRBD1
TGTGCCAGCAGTTACTCGTACAGGGGTTCGGGCGAGCAGTACTTC
CASSYSYRGSGEQYF
>TRBJ1-5|-|TRBV7-3|TRBD1
TGTGCCAGCAGCTTAATGGGCAGGGGGCTTTGCAATCAGCCCCAGCATTTT
CASSLMGRGLCNQPQHF
>TRBJ1-2|-|TRBV5-1|TRBD1
TGCGCCAGCAGCGCCGGACAGGCGGAAGGCTACACCTTC
CASSAGQAEGYTF
>TRBJ2-7|-|TRBV28|-
TGTGCCAGCAGTTTCGGGACGCCGCAGTACTTC
CASSFGTPQYF
>TRBJ2-3|-|TRBV7-2|-
TGTGCCAGCAGCTTAGGCTCGTGGGCAGATACGCAGTATTTT
CASSLGSWADTQYF
>TRBJ2-5|-|TRBV6-4|-
TGTGCCAGCAGTGAGGTTGCTGGGGAGACCCAGTACTTC
CASSEVAGETQYF
>TRBJ2-3|-|TRBV5-1|-
TGCGCCAGCAGCTTGGCCCTCGTCACAGCCGCAGATACGCAGTATTTT
CASSLALVTAADTQYF